This T cell receptor beta chain emerged from a study of identical twins' blood T cells. Reared together, all three twin pairs probably met the same infectious agents and vaccines. From germline, CDR1 is ENHRY and CDR2 SYGVKD. Trimming shortened V by 4 bases and J by 7 bases, and 5 bases separated the two germline ends. There are 11 residues in the CDR3. TCRdb re-analysed the 5' RACE reads in MiXCR, keeping a single row per CDR3 protein. The sample records around 380,000 distinct CDR3 sequences, around 30% being singletons. This clonotype was picked up a small number of times. What was sequenced was PBMCs. The J gene is TRBJ2-1, the V gene TRBV10-3; D uncertain. This TCR was recovered from a woman aged 18 to 50 in good health. The CDR3 is CAISVQNEQFF. The CDR3 DNA follows: TGTGCCATCAGTGTCCAGAATGAGCAGTTCTTC.